The 6 T cell receptor beta chains reported below all come from one sample, sequenced in a study of OX40 agonist ivuxolimab in advanced cancers. Clones were sequenced by immunoSEQ multiplex PCR, and TCRdb holds only the in-frame ones, with some missing. The sample holds 50,000 or so clones, roughly 79% seen once. The source was CD4+ or CD8+ T cells sorted from blood, collected in a trial of the OX40 agonist ivuxolimab. These receptors came from an adult with an advanced solid tumor such as melanoma, head and neck, liver or kidney cancer.

This clone was seen just once. CDR3 nucleotides: TGTGCCAGTAGTATAGCTGCGGGACAGGATAATCAGCCCCAGCATTTT. Its translation is CASSIAAGQDNQPQHF. This chain connects TRBV19 to TRBJ1-5; TRBD1 agrees at 8 bases. CDR1 and CDR2 from the germline V gene are LNHDA and SQIVND (reference sequence). V gave up 1 base and J gave up 4 bases; unmatched junction bases: 6. This CDR3 has 16 amino acids.

The chain recombines TRBV5-6 with TRBJ1-4, with a possible D match to TRBD1 (6 bases). The length of the CDR3 is 13 residues. V shed 4 bases and J shed 7 bases, with 11 bases lying between them. Germline CDR1 SGHDT, CDR2 YYEEEE. The CDR3: CASSTGQREKLFF. The CDR3 DNA follows: TGTGCCAGCAGCACCGGACAGCGTGAAAAACTGTTTTTT.

V usage is TRBV4-1 and J usage is TRBJ2-3, with TRBD2 matching over 10 bases. The germline gives CDR1 MGHRA, CDR2 YSYEKL. CDR3 size: 16 residues. Unmatched junction bases numbered 3, after V lost 0 bases and J lost 3 bases. The CDR3 reads CASSQDPSGSTDTQYF. Here the CDR3 DNA reads TGCGCCAGCAGCCAAGATCCTAGCGGGAGTACAGATACGCAGTATTTT.

The chain uses TRBV27 and TRBJ2-5; D is perhaps TRBD1 (6 bases). V was pared by 6 bases and J by 5 bases, with 16 bases between. Germline values: CDR1 MNHEY, CDR2 SMNVEV (reference sequence). The CDR3 totals 14 residues. The CDR3 DNA sequence: TGTGCCAGCAGCCGTACAGGGCCGGAGGAGACCCAGTACTTC. Protein: CASSRTGPEETQYF.

This chain uses TRBV4-3 with TRBJ2-1; 7 bases map to TRBD2. The CDR3 spans 15 residues. Germline-derived CDR1 and CDR2 are LGHNA and YSLEER. Losses at the gene ends were 4 bases for V and 3 bases for J; bases not matched to a gene: 6. The CDR3 DNA is TGCGCCAGCAGCCTTTCAGCTAGCGGCTACAATGAGCAGTTCTTC. It is translated as CASSLSASGYNEQFF.

V usage is TRBV11-3 and J usage is TRBJ2-1; 10 bases line up with TRBD2. The V gene end was trimmed by 2 bases and the J gene end by 2 bases; junction bases not matched to a gene: 9. The CDR3 sequence is 18 residues long. In germline, CDR1 is SGHNT, CDR2 YENEEA. The CDR3: CASSLKEEREGPYNEQFF. Written as DNA, the CDR3 is TGTGCCAGCAGCTTAAAAGAGGAGCGGGAGGGACCCTACAATGAGCAGTTCTTC.